These T cell receptor beta chains were read from a single sample in a study of graft-versus-host responses after intestinal transplantation. Generated by immunoSEQ multiplex PCR, the TCRdb table keeps only in-frame clones and is missing some. The data contain roughly 92,000 clones, roughly 90% of them singletons. No antigen has been identified for these receptors. The source was unstimulated CD4+ T cells sorted from spleen or lymph node cells, collected before intestinal transplant. These receptors all come from a human donor who received an intestinal transplant. CDR3s include the opening cysteine and the closing phenylalanine or tryptophan. D genes are given only for firm matches. The listing skips clone size in some rows; elsewhere it reads once, few, many or a size class.

>TRBV11-2|-|-|TRBJ2-1
TGTGCCAGCAGCTTCGGGCTCGGGGATGAGCAGTTCTTC
CASSFGLGDEQFF
>TRBV9|-|once|TRBJ2-7
TGTGCCAGCAGCGTACGAGGGGGTGGAGGTAACGAGCAGTACTTC
CASSVRGGGGNEQYF
>TRBV19|TRBD2|-|TRBJ2-7
TGTGCCAGTAGTATGCCTAGCGGGGGTTTCTACGAGCAGTACTTC
CASSMPSGGFYEQYF
>TRBV7-3|-|-|TRBJ2-7
TGTGCCAGCAGCCCCGAGGGCGGCTACGAGCAGTACTTC
CASSPEGGYEQYF
>TRBV9|TRBD1|-|TRBJ2-4
TGTGCCAGCAGCGTAGGTGGCGGGGGGACAGGGGAGTACTTC
CASSVGGGGTGEYF
>TRBV28|-|-|TRBJ2-2
TGTGCCAGCAGTCTAGCCGGGATTAACACCGGGGAGCTGTTTTTT
CASSLAGINTGELFF
>TRBV7-8|-|-|TRBJ1-5
TGTGCCAGCAGCTTAGAGGGGACAAATAAGCCCCAGCATTTT
CASSLEGTNKPQHF
>TRBV19|-|-|TRBJ1-1
TGTGCCAGTAGCCCCCGGGGGGCACGGACTGAAGCTTTCTTT
CASSPRGARTEAFF
>TRBV6-1|TRBD1|-|TRBJ1-1
TGTGCCAGCAGGAGGACAGGGGCCAAAATGGAAGCTTTCTTT
CASRRTGAKMEAFF
>TRBV13|TRBD2|once|TRBJ2-1
TGTGCCAGCAGCCCCGGGGGGGGTCTTGAGCAGTTCTTC
CASSPGGGLEQFF
>TRBV9|-|-|TRBJ1-3
TGTGCCAGCAGCGTAGAGGGGAGGGCAGCTGGAAACACCATATATTTT
CASSVEGRAAGNTIYF
>TRBV5-1|TRBD1|-|TRBJ1-4
TGCGCCAGCAGCCTTGGGACAGCCCCAACTAATGAAAAACTGTTTTTT
CASSLGTAPTNEKLFF
>TRBV11-2|TRBD2|-|TRBJ2-5
TGTGCCAGCAGCTTAATAGCGGGGCAGGAGACCCAGTACTTC
CASSLIAGQETQYF
>TRBV6-1|-|few|TRBJ2-7
TGTGCCAGCAGTGATAGGGAGGTCCCCACCGTCTACGAGCAGTACTTC
CASSDREVPTVYEQYF
>TRBV6-1|TRBD1|-|TRBJ2-7
TGTGCCAGCAGTGCCTCGGGACAGGGTTCCTACGAGCAGTACTTC
CASSASGQGSYEQYF
>TRBV2|-|-|TRBJ2-7
TGTGCCAGCAGTGAGTTTTCTTTGGCGGGCCCGTCCTACGAGCAGTACTTC
CASSEFSLAGPSYEQYF
>TRBV7-2|-|-|TRBJ2-1
TGTGCCAGCACCATAGGGGGTCAGGGTGGCGATGAGCAGTTCTTC
CASTIGGQGGDEQFF
>TRBV27|-|-|TRBJ1-4
TGTGCCAGCAGCCCGCGACCTGGAGGGGAAAAACTGTTTTTT
CASSPRPGGEKLFF
>TRBV5-1|TRBD1|-|TRBJ1-1
TGCGCCAGCAGCTTTTACAGGGGAAACACTGAAGCTTTCTTT
CASSFYRGNTEAFF
>TRBV23-1|-|-|TRBJ1-4
TGCGCCAGCAGTCAATCGTGTCAGGGGCAGTCCTCCCGAAGTGGGGAACTGTTTTTT
CASSQSCQGQSSRSGELFF
>TRBV7-3|-|-|TRBJ2-3
TGTGCCAGCAGCTTTTCGGGGGTCACAGATACGCAGTATTTT
CASSFSGVTDTQYF
>TRBV5-1|-|-|TRBJ1-1
TGCGCCAGCAGCTTCTCTTCGGGTATCAACACTGAAGCTTTCTTT
CASSFSSGINTEAFF
>TRBV7-8|-|-|TRBJ2-7
TGTGCCAGCAGCTTAGGTGCCCAGGGTTACTCCTACGAGCAGTACTTC
CASSLGAQGYSYEQYF
>TRBV15|TRBD1|few|TRBJ1-3
TGTGCCACCAGCAGAGGAACCGGGACAGGGCTTGGAAACACCATATATTTT
CATSRGTGTGLGNTIYF
>TRBV2|-|-|TRBJ2-1
TGTGCCAGCAAAGGGGCCCGCGACGGGGAGCAGTTCTTC
CASKGARDGEQFF
>TRBV6-5|-|-|TRBJ2-7
TGTGCCAGCAGTTATGGGGGCTCCTACGAGCAGTACTTC
CASSYGGSYEQYF
>TRBV19|TRBD1|-|TRBJ1-5
TGTGCCAGTAGTATTCTCGACAGGGGCGATCAGCCCCAGCATTTT
CASSILDRGDQPQHF